This entry lists 29 T cell receptor beta chains sequenced from one sample in a study of regulatory T cells in long-lasting Graves disease. Investigators prepared the TCR beta libraries by applying iRepertoire HTBI primers and Arm-PCR of CDR3 regions. MiXCR, applied by TCRdb to the multiplex PCR reads, yields one record per CDR3 protein. The sample holds approximately 230,000 distinct CDR3 sequences, about a sixth seen once. Documented time point: newly diagnosed GD, antithyroid drugs for less than 3 months. From PBMCs, RNA was extracted and then used to make the TCR library. The specimen comprised peripheral blood mononuclear cells (PBMCs), sampled at new diagnosis, from a patient treated with antithyroid drugs. These receptors all stem from a female donor with Graves disease.

This clonotype was counted ten times or more. This chain joins TRBV28 and TRBJ1-2; TRBD1 is a possible D gene (6 bases). V was pared by 4 bases and J by 2 bases, with 11 bases between. The V gene's germline CDR1 is MDHEN and CDR2 SYDVKM. There are 14 residues in the CDR3. CDR3 nucleotides: TGTGCCAGCAGTTCAGGGCAGGGGAACTATGGCTACACCTTC. Its protein product is CASSSGQGNYGYTF.

V is TRBV11-1 and J is TRBJ2-7; unclear D gene. Germline V gives CDR1 SGHAT, CDR2 FQDESV (reference sequence). With 0 bases removed from V and 2 bases from J, the gap between germline ends came to 11 bases. CDR3 length equals 15 residues. CDR3 sequence (DNA): TGTGCCAGCAGCTTAGCGGCCAGAGAAACCTACGAGCAGTACGTC. It codes for CASSLAARETYEQYV.

Only a few counts were recorded for this clonotype. This likely came from a read error, as a far larger clone is one base away. V usage is TRBV20-1 and J usage is TRBJ2-1, with TRBD1 matching over 9 bases. V lost 5 bases and J lost 13; bases outside the gene matches: 12. Germline CDR1 and CDR2: DFQATT and SNEGSKA (reference sequence). The length of the CDR3 is 13 residues. The CDR3, as DNA: TGCAGTGCTTCGACAGGGGGGTGGGAGACCCAGTTCTTC. Translation: CSASTGGWETQFF.

The sample holds many counts of this clonotype. This rearrangement joins TRBV20-1 to TRBJ2-1; possibly TRBD2 for D (6 bases). V shed 2 bases and J shed 9 bases, with 17 bases lying between them. CDR1 is DFQATT and CDR2 is SNEGSKA in the germline V gene (reference sequence). There are 14 residues in the CDR3. The CDR3 DNA reads TGCAGTGCTAGATCCGGGGCAGACGGGGGTGAGCAGTTCTTC. This translates into CSARSGADGGEQFF.

This clonotype appeared many times. The rearrangement joins TRBV7-2 to TRBJ1-2; unclear D gene. The CDR3 is 13 amino acids. The germline gives CDR1 SGHTA, CDR2 FQGNSA. Trimming shortened V by 3 bases and J by 2 bases, and 7 bases separated the two germline ends. CDR3 in DNA: TGTGCCAGCAGCTTTGAGGGCAACTATGGCTACACCTTC. Residues: CASSFEGNYGYTF.

The table lists this clonotype with many counts. CDR3: CASSYSPGTNTEAFF. Here the CDR3 DNA reads TGTGCCAGCAGTTACTCGCCAGGGACCAACACTGAAGCTTTCTTT. V is TRBV6-8 and J is TRBJ1-1; D possibly corresponds to TRBD1 (5 bases). V lost 0 bases to trimming and J lost 2 bases, with 10 bases between them. CDR1 is MNHGY, CDR2 SAAAGT, per germline. The CDR3 length is 15 residues.

This clonotype came up once. A far larger clone is off by one base, so a read error is likely. The chain recombines TRBV2 with TRBJ2-4; D tentatively fits TRBD1 or TRBD2 (5 bases each). The end of the DNA aligns better with TRBJ2-7, so the J call may be wrong. Germline CDR1 and CDR2: SNHLY and FYNNEI. This CDR3 region has 12 residues. The CDR3 nucleotides are TGTGCCAGCAATGTGGGGGAATACGAGCAGTACTTC. This gives the protein CASNVGEYEQYF.

The V and J genes are TRBV14 and TRBJ2-7; the match to TRBD1 covers 7 bases. The length of the CDR3 is 14 residues. Trimming at V came to 0 bases and at J to 3 bases, leaving 2 bases not matched to a gene. Germline values: CDR1 SGHDN, CDR2 FVKESK. CDR3 sequence: CASSQEQGYYEQYF. CDR3 sequence (DNA): TGTGCCAGCAGCCAAGAACAGGGGTACTACGAGCAGTACTTC.

This clonotype appeared a few times. It may be a read error: a sequence one base away is much more abundant. The rearrangement links TRBV7-8 to TRBJ1-1; no definite D call. Germline V gene sequence: CDR1 SGHVS, CDR2 FQNEAQ. The CDR3 length is 14 residues. V was shortened by 0 bases and J by 11 bases, with 16 bases between the two germline ends. CDR3 sequence reads: CASSLALNHLEAFF. For the CDR3, the DNA is TGTGCCAGCAGCTTAGCCCTTAATCACCTCGAGGCTTTCTTT.

There are many counts of this clonotype. V usage is TRBV3-1 and J usage is TRBJ2-3; D might be TRBD2 (6 bases). The ends were cut back, 5 bases at V and 5 bases at J, with 17 bases in the middle. Germline CDR1 LGHDT, CDR2 YNNKEL (reference sequence). There are 15 residues in the CDR3. CDR3 protein: CASSSVGGRGDTQYF. The DNA of the CDR3 is TGTGCCAGCAGCTCGGTAGGAGGGCGCGGAGATACGCAGTATTTT.

As regards this clonotype: This clone may be a read error of a much larger clone one base away. The V call is TRBV29-1, the J call TRBJ2-7; 12 nucleotides align to TRBD2. The J segment lost 7 bases and the V segment lost 7 bases, leaving 11 bases of the junction unmatched. In germline, CDR1 is SQVTM, CDR2 ANQGSEA. The CDR3 extends over 14 amino acids. The CDR3 nucleotides read TGCAGCGCCCCGACTAGCGGGAGAAACGATGAGCAGTACTTC. Translation gives CSAPTSGRNDEQYF.

This clonotype was counted many times. The chain is built from TRBV10-3 and TRBJ2-3; tentatively, D is TRBD1 or TRBD2 (5 bases each). In germline, CDR1 is ENHRY, CDR2 SYGVKD. CDR3 length: 13 residues. V gave up 7 bases and J gave up 2 bases, with 10 bases separating them. CDR3 in DNA: TGTGCCATCACCGGGACGGCCACAGATACGCAGTATTTT. Translating it yields CAITGTATDTQYF.

This clonotype has at least ten counts. The chain is built from TRBV7-3 and TRBJ2-1; D not certain. Per germline, CDR1 SGHTA and CDR2 FQGTGA. V was pared by 1 base and J by 0 bases, with 7 bases between. The CDR3 totals 15 residues. The CDR3: CASSLSPSSYNEQFF. The CDR3 nucleotides are TGTGCCAGCAGCTTAAGTCCGAGCTCCTACAATGAGCAGTTCTTC.

Here the CDR3 reads CSARGLAGRGDTQYF. The CDR3 nucleotides are TGCAGTGCTAGAGGGCTAGCGGGAAGAGGAGATACGCAGTATTTT. The gene calls are TRBV20-1 and TRBJ2-3; 9 bases agree with TRBD2. This CDR3 has 15 amino acids. Unmatched junction bases numbered 7, after V lost 1 base and J lost 5 bases. The germline V gene encodes CDR1 DFQATT and CDR2 SNEGSKA (reference sequence).

The J gene is TRBJ2-5, the V gene TRBV12-3 or TRBV12-4; D remains ambiguous. The CDR3 length is 13 residues. The V and J ends lost 2 bases and 6 bases respectively, with 10 bases between them. CDR3 coding DNA: TGTGCCAGCAGTTTATTGGACCAGCAGACCCAGTACTTC. Translation: CASSLLDQQTQYF.

The rearrangement joins TRBV27 to TRBJ2-3; 8 bases match TRBD2. The CDR3 extends over 14 amino acids. Trimming cost V 2 bases and J 5 bases; bases outside gene matches: 3. CDR1 is MNHEY and CDR2 is SMNVEV in the germline V gene (reference sequence). This chain's CDR3 is CASSLAGGEDTQYF. Written as DNA, the CDR3 is TGTGCCAGCAGTTTAGCGGGAGGCGAAGATACGCAGTATTTT.

Many counts were recorded for this clonotype. The genes are TRBV6-2 or TRBV6-3 and TRBJ2-7; 9 nucleotides match TRBD1. With 0 bases clipped from V and 2 bases from J, the junction kept 5 bases outside the gene matches. Germline-derived CDR1 and CDR2 are MNHEY and SVGEGT. There are 16 residues in the CDR3. CDR3 DNA: TGTGCCAGCAGTTACTCGAGGGGACAGGGCGCCTACGAGCAGTACTTC. It codes for CASSYSRGQGAYEQYF.

The chain employs TRBV27 and TRBJ2-2; unclear D gene. V lost 1 base and J lost 4, with 16 bases in between. Per the germline V gene, CDR1 is MNHEY and CDR2 is SMNVEV (reference sequence). The CDR3 runs to 17 residues. Here the CDR3 reads CASSLLSGPAGTGELFF. CDR3 DNA sequence: TGTGCCAGCAGTTTATTATCCGGACCTGCTGGCACCGGGGAGCTGTTTTTT.

About this clonotype itself: This may come from a read error, since a much larger clone is one base off. The chain has TRBV24-1 and TRBJ2-1; 11 bases match TRBD2. The CDR3 is 20 residues long. CDR1 is KGHDR and CDR2 is SFDVKD in the germline V gene. The DNA of the CDR3 is TGTGCCGCCAGTGACGATAATCTGGCTAGCGGGAGGAGCTCCTACAATGAGCAGTTCTTC. Translated, it gives CAASDDNLASGRSSYNEQFF.

The sample holds many counts of this clonotype. V is TRBV20-1 and J is TRBJ2-2, with 8 bases aligning to TRBD1. Germline CDR1 reads DFQATT; CDR2 reads SNEGSKA (reference sequence). The CDR3 runs 15 residues. With V trimmed by 6 bases and J by 1 base, 7 bases remained unmatched. CDR3 amino acids: CSALRGTGNTGELFF. The DNA for the CDR3 is TGCAGTGCCCTCAGAGGGACAGGGAACACCGGGGAGCTGTTTTTT.

This clonotype was recorded many times. The chain combines TRBV13 with TRBJ2-7, with D perhaps given as TRBD1 or TRBD2 (5 bases each). Trimming took off 2 bases at V and 3 bases at J, with 17 bases between the two ends. Germline loops: CDR1 PRHDT, CDR2 FYEKMQ (reference sequence). This CDR3 is 16 amino acids long. The CDR3 loop reads CASSLTVSGSIYEQYF. The CDR3 coding sequence is TGTGCCAGCAGCTTAACGGTATCAGGGAGTATCTACGAGCAGTACTTC.

Many counts were recorded for this clonotype. CDR3 region: CASSYVRNPYEQYF. In DNA, the CDR3 is TGTGCCAGCAGTTACGTCAGGAACCCCTACGAGCAGTACTTC. This sequence joins TRBV6-2 or TRBV6-3 and TRBJ2-7, with no clear D. The CDR3 totals 14 residues. Trimming left V 2 bases short and J 2 bases short, with 10 bases between. The germline gives CDR1 MNHEY, CDR2 SVGEGT.

The DNA of the CDR3 is TGTGCCAGCAGGGAGAGCGGGACTAGCGGGACCTACGAGCAGTACTTC. It yields the protein CASRESGTSGTYEQYF. The chain employs TRBV6-1 and TRBJ2-7; 13 nucleotides match TRBD2. The germline CDR1 and CDR2 sequences are MNHNS and SASEGT. The CDR3 extends over 16 amino acids. Trimming cost V 6 bases and J 2 bases; bases outside gene matches: 7.

This clonotype occurred a few times. V is TRBV11-3 and J is TRBJ2-7, with TRBD2 identical over 14 bases. The ends lost 5 bases at V and 4 bases at J; junction bases unmatched: 10. This CDR3 has 17 amino acids. The germline V gene encodes CDR1 SGHNT and CDR2 YENEEA. The CDR3 region is CASSPTTSGRAGYEQYF. The DNA of the CDR3 is TGTGCCAGCAGCCCAACGACTAGCGGGAGGGCCGGGTACGAGCAGTACTTC.

Ten or more counts support this clonotype. The chain is built from TRBV10-3 and TRBJ2-2; 9 bases are a match to TRBD2. The CDR3 extends over 15 amino acids. The germline V gene has CDR1 ENHRY and CDR2 SYGVKD. Germline trimming cut 2 bases from V and 3 bases from J; bases unmatched to any gene: 1. CDR3 DNA: TGTGCCATCAGTGAGAGCGGGAGGTACACCGGGGAGCTGTTTTTT. This codes for CAISESGRYTGELFF.

Concerning this clonotype: A far larger clone differs by one base, so this is likely a read error. This chain connects TRBV11-1 to TRBJ2-1; 7 nucleotides agree with TRBD2. The CDR3 totals 15 residues. The germline CDR1 and CDR2 sequences are SGHAT and FQDESV (reference sequence). V gave up 6 bases and J gave up 10 bases; unmatched junction bases: 15. The CDR3 DNA sequence: TGTGCCAGCAGTTCCCCCGCTAGCGGTGTCTACGAGCAGTTCTTC. This translates into CASSSPASGVYEQFF.

V gene TRBV10-2 combines with J gene TRBJ2-4; D uncertain. V lost 0 bases to trimming and J lost 3 bases, with 12 bases between them. Looked up from germline, CDR1 is WSHSY and CDR2 is SAAADI. CDR3 size: 16 residues. CDR3 amino acids: CASSESPGFGKNIQYF. The CDR3 region has the DNA TGCGCCAGCAGTGAGTCACCCGGGTTCGGCAAAAACATTCAGTACTTC.

This clonotype was seen more than once but under ten times. The chain recombines TRBV4-3 with TRBJ1-4, with D perhaps matching TRBD1 (6 bases). CDR3 length: 15 residues. Trimming shortened V by 1 base and J by 7 bases, and 13 bases separated the two germline ends. CDR1 LGHNA and CDR2 YSLEER come from the germline V gene. CDR3 loop: CASSQGPGAVEKLFF. The CDR3 DNA sequence: TGCGCCAGCAGCCAAGGGCCGGGGGCGGTTGAAAAACTGTTTTTT.

This clonotype was detected many times. The J gene is TRBJ1-2, the V gene TRBV12-5, with unresolved D. This CDR3 comprises 15 residues. The V and J ends lost 7 bases and 4 bases respectively, with 19 bases between them. Germline V lookup: CDR1 LGHNT, CDR2 FRNRAP. CDR3 amino acids: CASASDGPGLYGYTF. In DNA, the CDR3 is TGTGCTAGTGCCTCCGACGGGCCGGGCCTCTATGGCTACACCTTC.